This T cell receptor (beta chain) was sequenced during a study of beta chain features in type 1 diabetes. General observations from the study: Diminished insertions and augmented deletions at VDJ junctions characterized type 1 diabetes patients.

The study reverse transcribed the entire isolated RNA, so it sequenced expressed TCRB transcripts. Assay: immunoSEQ multiplex PCR; the TCRdb copy retains only in-frame clones and omits some. The data contain more than 300,000 clones, 8% of them singletons. V trimming: 5 bases; J trimming: 1 base; junction bases outside the gene matches: 3. CDR1 SGHAT and CDR2 FQNNGV come from the germline V gene. The CDR3 sequence is 15 residues long. The table lists this clone with a few counts. The antigen remains undetermined. The chain couples TRBV11-2 to TRBJ2-2, with TRBD2 identical over 8 bases. Sequenced input: central memory CD4+ T cells from blood. The receptor was isolated from a woman between 18 and 29 years old in good health. Here the CDR3 DNA reads TGTGCCAGCAGCGCGGGGGGCCTGAACACCGGGGAGCTGTTTTTT. It yields the protein CASSAGGLNTGELFF.